The sequence of this TCR beta chain was determined in a study of blood T cells in healthy people across ages. CDR3 length equals 15 residues. Trimming shortened V by 4 bases and J by 0 bases, and 10 bases separated the two germline ends. From germline, CDR1 is SNHLY and CDR2 FYNNEI. Combining a sample-barcoded 5' primer with a J-beta primer mix, a second PCR ran for about 7 to 11 cycles. One entry per CDR3 protein results from TCRdb running MiXCR on the 5' RACE reads. The sample has 450,000 to 600,000 distinct CDR3 sequences; roughly a quarter are singletons. This clonotype was detected a few times. This sample was also put to use in a study of T cells of mothers and their children.

The V gene is TRBV2, the J gene TRBJ2-1; D might be TRBD2 (5 bases). The TCR comes from a boy aged 2 to 9 in good health. The sequencing sample was made of blood. CDR3 sequence reads: CASSARESSYNEQFF. The CDR3 DNA is TGTGCCAGCAGTGCCCGGGAAAGCTCCTACAATGAGCAGTTCTTC.